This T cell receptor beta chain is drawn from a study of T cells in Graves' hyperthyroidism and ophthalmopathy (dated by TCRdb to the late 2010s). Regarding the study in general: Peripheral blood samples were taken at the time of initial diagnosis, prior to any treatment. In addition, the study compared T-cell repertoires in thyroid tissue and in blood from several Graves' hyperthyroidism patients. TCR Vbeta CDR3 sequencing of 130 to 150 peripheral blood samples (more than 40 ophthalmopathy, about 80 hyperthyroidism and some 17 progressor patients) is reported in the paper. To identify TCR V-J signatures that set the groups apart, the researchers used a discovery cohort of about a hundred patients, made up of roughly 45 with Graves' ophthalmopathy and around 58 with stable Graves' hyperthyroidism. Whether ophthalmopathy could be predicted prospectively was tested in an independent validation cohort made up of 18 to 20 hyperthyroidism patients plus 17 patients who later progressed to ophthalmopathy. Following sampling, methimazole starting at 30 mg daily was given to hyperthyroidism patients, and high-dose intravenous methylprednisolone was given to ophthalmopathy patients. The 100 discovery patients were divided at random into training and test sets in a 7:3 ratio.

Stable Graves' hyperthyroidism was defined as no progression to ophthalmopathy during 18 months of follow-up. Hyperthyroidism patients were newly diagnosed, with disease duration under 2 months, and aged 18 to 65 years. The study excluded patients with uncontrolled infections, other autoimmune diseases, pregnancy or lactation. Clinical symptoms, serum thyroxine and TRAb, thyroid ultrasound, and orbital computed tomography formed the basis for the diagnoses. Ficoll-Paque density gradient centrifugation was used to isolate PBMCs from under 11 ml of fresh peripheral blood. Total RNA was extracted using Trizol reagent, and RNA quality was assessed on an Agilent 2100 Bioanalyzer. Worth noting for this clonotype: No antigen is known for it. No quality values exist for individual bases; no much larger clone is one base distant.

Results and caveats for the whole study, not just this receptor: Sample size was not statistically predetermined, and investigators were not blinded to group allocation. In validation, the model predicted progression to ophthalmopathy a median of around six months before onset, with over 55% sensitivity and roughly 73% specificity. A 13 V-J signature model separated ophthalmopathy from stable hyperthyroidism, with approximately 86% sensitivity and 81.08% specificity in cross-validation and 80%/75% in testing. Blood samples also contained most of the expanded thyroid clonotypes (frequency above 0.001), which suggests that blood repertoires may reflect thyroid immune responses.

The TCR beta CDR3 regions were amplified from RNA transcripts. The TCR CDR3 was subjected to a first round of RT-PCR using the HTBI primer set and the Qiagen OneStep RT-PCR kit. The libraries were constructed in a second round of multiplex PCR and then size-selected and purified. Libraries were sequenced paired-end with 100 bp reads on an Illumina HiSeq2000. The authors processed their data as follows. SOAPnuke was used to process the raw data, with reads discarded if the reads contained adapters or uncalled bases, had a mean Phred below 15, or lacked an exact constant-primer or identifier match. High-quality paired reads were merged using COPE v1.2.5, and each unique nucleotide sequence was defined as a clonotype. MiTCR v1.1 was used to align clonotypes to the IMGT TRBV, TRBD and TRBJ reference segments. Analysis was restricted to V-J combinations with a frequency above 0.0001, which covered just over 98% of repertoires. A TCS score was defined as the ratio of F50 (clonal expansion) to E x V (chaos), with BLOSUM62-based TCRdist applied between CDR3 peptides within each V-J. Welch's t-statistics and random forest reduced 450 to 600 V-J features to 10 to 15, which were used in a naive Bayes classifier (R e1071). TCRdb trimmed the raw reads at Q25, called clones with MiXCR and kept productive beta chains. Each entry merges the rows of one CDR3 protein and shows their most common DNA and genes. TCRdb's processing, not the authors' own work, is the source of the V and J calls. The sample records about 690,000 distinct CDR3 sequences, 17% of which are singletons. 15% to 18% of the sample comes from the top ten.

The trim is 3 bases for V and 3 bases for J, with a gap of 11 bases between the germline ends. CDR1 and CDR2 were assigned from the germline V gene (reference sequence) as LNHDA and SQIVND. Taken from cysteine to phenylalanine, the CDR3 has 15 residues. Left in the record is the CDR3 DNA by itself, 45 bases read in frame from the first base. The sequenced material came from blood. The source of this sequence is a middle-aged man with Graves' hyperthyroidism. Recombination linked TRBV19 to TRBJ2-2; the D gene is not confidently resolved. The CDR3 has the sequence CASSILGQYTGELFF. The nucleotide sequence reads TGTGCCAGTAGTATTTTAGGGCAGTACACCGGGGAGCTGTTTTTT. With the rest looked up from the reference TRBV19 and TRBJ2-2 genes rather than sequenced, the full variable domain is DGGITQSPKYLFRKEGQNVTLSCEQNLNHDAMYWYRQDPGQGLRLIYYSQIVNDFQKGDIAEGYSVSREKKESFPLTVTSAQKNPTAFYLCASSILGQYTGELFFGEGSRLTVL.